Listed below are T cell receptor beta chains from one sample, sequenced in a study of lymphopenia after photon versus proton radiotherapy. Method: immunoSEQ multiplex PCR; TCRdb's copy keeps in-frame clones and lacks some. The sample has around 16,000 clones; roughly nine tenths are singletons. Specimen: peripheral blood, collected from a patient treated with proton-based radiotherapy. The source of these receptors is a woman aged 60 to 75 with cholangiocarcinoma. Some clones in this sample may be carry-over from other donors' samples. The CDR3 runs from the conserved cysteine through the conserved F or W. The D gene is left open where the match is weak. The size of a clone is reported for some rows only, either as once, few or many, or as a class for expanded clones.

D	V	size	J	DNA	CDR3
NA	TRBV20-1	NA	TRBJ2-1	TGCAGAATGTCTAGGCGCAATGAGCAGTTCTTC	CRMSRRNEQFF
NA	TRBV7-9	NA	TRBJ2-7	TGTGCCAGCAGCACCCACCCGGGACCGCCGTACGAGCAGTACTTC	CASSTHPGPPYEQYF
NA	TRBV2	NA	TRBJ2-5	TGTGCCAGCAGTGAGAGAGAGACCCAGTACTTC	CASSERETQYF
NA	TRBV2	NA	TRBJ2-2	TGTGCCAGCAGTAGTCAACGGGTCCCGAACACCGGGGAGCTGTTTTTT	CASSSQRVPNTGELFF
TRBD1	TRBV4-3	NA	TRBJ2-6	TGCGCCAGCAGCCAAGGCCGGGACAGGGGGAGTTCTGGGGCCAACGTCCTGACTTTC	CASSQGRDRGSSGANVLTF
TRBD2	TRBV27	NA	TRBJ2-1	TGTGCCAGCAGTCGGACTAGCCCACGGAACAATGAGCAGTTCTTC	CASSRTSPRNNEQFF
TRBD1	TRBV13	NA	TRBJ1-3	TGTGCCAGCAGTTATAACAGGGGACTGAGCTCTGGAAACACCATATATTTT	CASSYNRGLSSGNTIYF
NA	TRBV18	NA	TRBJ2-3	TGTGCCAGCTCACGGACAGCTAGCACAGATACGCAGTATTTT	CASSRTASTDTQYF
NA	TRBV5-1	NA	TRBJ1-2	TGCGCCAGCAGCTTAATCCAGGGGTCGAATGGCTACACCTTC	CASSLIQGSNGYTF
NA	TRBV4-1	NA	TRBJ1-1	TGCGCCAGCAGCCAGGGAGGGTTCAGCACTGAAGCTTTCTTT	CASSQGGFSTEAFF
NA	TRBV6-1	NA	TRBJ2-6	TGTGCCAGCAGTGTGGTACGAGGTGGGGCCAACGTCCTGACTTTC	CASSVVRGGANVLTF
NA	TRBV5-1	NA	TRBJ2-7	TGCGCCAGCAGCTTGGCGGGGGCTAGCGGCTACTACGAGCAGTACTTC	CASSLAGASGYYEQYF
NA	TRBV5-1	NA	TRBJ2-7	TGCGCCAGCAGCTCGGCCGCCCGCTCCTACGAGCAGTACTTC	CASSSAARSYEQYF
NA	TRBV19	few	TRBJ1-5	TGTGCCAGTAGTACCATCCCTGCCGGGCCCCTTGGGGAGGGGCCCCAGCATTTT	CASSTIPAGPLGEGPQHF